This TCR beta chain was profiled in a study of blood T cell repertoires in COVID-19. Overall study context: Samples representing acute and convalescent COVID-19 were sourced from the United States, Italy and Spain. In each case, the material was cDNA or gDNA derived from T cells, B-cell-depleted T cells, or PBMCs.

The CDR3 runs to 13 residues. Germline CDR1 MNHEY, CDR2 SVGEGT. This clone has only one observation. One end of the junction fails to match germline, which may point to a read error. Per the original methods: Nucleated cell number was recorded as an estimate derived from reference gene primer amplification. Clones were sequenced by immunoSEQ multiplex PCR, and TCRdb holds only the in-frame ones, with some missing. Clone size and the V and J calls come from that table; the DNA yielded D and trimming. The sample includes approximately 88,000 clones, about four fifths seen only once; the top ten take around 21%.

The chain has TRBV6-2 or TRBV6-3 and TRBJ2-1; possibly TRBD2 for D (7 bases). This sequence originates from a woman of 80 years or more with active or convalescent COVID-19. Sequencing was carried out using peripheral blood. The CDR3 reads CASSYLRGAPYLF. CDR3 nucleotides: TGTGCCAGCAGTTACTTACGGGGGGCCCCCTATCTCTTC.